This TCR beta chain emerged from a study of shared clonotypes between healthy human individuals. With regard to this clone: Its specificity is unknown.

Around 30,000 T cell genomes (about 270 ng DNA) went into each PBMC replicate. Original data processing: Filtering of immunoSEQ junctional sequences could not match full-length read filtering. Profiled with immunoSEQ multiplex PCR; TCRdb holds only in-frame clones, not every one. That table gives V, J and clone size, and the DNA gave D and trimming. The profile shows around 500,000 clones, around 80% of them singletons. Study-wide results and caveats: Genetic and exposure-history diversity was limited by the small donor number.

In germline, CDR1 is SGDLS, CDR2 YYNGEE. The V gene end was trimmed by 1 base and the J gene end by 6 bases; junction bases not matched to a gene: 6. This CDR3 has 14 amino acids. The chain employs TRBV9 and TRBJ2-7; 8 nucleotides line up with TRBD1. Source material: PBMCs. The source is a woman between 40 and 50 years old in good health. Some clones in this sample may be carry-over from other donors' samples. This CDR3 reads CASSVQGAGSEQYF. The CDR3 bases are TGTGCCAGCAGCGTACAGGGGGCAGGGTCCGAGCAGTACTTC.